The T cell receptor beta chain described here comes from a study of T cells in Graves' hyperthyroidism and ophthalmopathy. In this sample, this clonotype turned up many times. Germline V gives CDR1 DFQATT, CDR2 SNEGSKA (reference sequence). After removal of 6 bases from V and 5 bases from J, the junction contained 11 bases not matched to a gene. The CDR3 loop spans 15 amino acids. Template material for amplifying TCR beta CDR3 regions consisted of RNA transcripts. When the TCR CDR3 underwent first-round RT-PCR, the HTBI primer set was used. From the multiplex PCR reads, TCRdb called clonotypes with MiXCR, one entry per CDR3 protein. The sample yields around 600,000 distinct CDR3 sequences, approximately 14% seen once.

The TCR sequence derives from a woman aged 45 to 65 with Graves' ophthalmopathy. The V and J genes are TRBV20-1 and TRBJ2-3; 10 bases line up with TRBD1. The sequenced material came from blood. The CDR3 spells CSAKQGTGVQDTQYF. The CDR3 nucleotides read TGCAGTGCAAAGCAGGGGACAGGGGTACAAGATACGCAGTATTTT.